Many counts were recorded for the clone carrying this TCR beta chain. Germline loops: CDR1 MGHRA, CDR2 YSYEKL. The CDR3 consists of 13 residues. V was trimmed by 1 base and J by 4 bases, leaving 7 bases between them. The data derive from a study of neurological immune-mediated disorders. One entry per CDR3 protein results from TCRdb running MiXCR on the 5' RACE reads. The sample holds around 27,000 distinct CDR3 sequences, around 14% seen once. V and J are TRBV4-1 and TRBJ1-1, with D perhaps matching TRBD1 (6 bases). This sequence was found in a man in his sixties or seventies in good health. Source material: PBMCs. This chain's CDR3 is CASSQVGATEAFF. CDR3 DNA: TGCGCCAGCAGCCAAGTGGGGGCCACTGAAGCTTTCTTT.